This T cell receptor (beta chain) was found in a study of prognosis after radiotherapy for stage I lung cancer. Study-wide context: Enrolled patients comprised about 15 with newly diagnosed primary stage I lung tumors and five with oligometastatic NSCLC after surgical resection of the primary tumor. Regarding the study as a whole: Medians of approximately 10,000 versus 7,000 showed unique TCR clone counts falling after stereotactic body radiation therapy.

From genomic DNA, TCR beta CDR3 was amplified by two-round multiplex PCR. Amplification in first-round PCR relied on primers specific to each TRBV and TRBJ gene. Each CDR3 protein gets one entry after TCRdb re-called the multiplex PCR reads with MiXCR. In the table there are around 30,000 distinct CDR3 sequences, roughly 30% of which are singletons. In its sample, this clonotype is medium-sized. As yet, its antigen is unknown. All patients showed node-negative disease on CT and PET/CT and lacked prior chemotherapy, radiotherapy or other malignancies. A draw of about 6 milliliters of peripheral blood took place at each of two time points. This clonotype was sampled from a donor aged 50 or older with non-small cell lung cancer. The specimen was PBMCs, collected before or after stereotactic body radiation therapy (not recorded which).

The CDR3, as DNA: TGTGCCAGCAGTTTAGACAGGGTGTTGGATGGCTACACCTTC. Its translation: CASSLDRVLDGYTF. The rearrangement joins TRBV28 to TRBJ1-2; 7 bases are shared with TRBD1. The length of the CDR3 is 14 residues. CDR1 is MDHEN, CDR2 SYDVKM, per germline. V lost 2 bases, J lost 6 bases, and 6 bases stayed unmatched.